Included here is one T cell receptor (beta chain) sequence, with context. PCR employed 60 Vbeta and 13 Jbeta primers. Sequencing used immunoSEQ multiplex PCR; TCRdb keeps in-frame clones, though not all of them. This sample has about 130,000 clones, with 81% found just once. This CDR3 contains 13 residues. V was clipped by 3 bases and J by 9 bases, with 13 bases between them. Per the germline V gene, CDR1 is SGHDT and CDR2 is YYEEEE. This entry belongs to a study of cytomegalovirus exposure and HLA in healthy donors. Specimen: PBMCs. This receptor was identified in a young man in good health and CMV-seronegative. This chain connects TRBV5-6 to TRBJ1-5; D unclear. CDR3 coding DNA: TGTGCCAGCAGCTCTCAGGAGGTACCGCCCCAGCATTTT. It translates to CASSSQEVPPQHF.